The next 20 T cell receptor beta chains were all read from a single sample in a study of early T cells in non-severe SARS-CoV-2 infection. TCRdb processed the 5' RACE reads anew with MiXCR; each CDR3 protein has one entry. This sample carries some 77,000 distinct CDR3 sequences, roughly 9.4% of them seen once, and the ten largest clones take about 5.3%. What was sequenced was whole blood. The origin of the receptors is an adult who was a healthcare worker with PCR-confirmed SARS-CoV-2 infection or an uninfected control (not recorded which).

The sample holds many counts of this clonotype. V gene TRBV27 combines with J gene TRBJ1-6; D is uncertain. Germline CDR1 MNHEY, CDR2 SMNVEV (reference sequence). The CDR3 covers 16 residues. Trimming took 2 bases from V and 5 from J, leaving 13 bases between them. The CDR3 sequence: CASSLKIQGNNSPLHF. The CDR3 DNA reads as TGTGCCAGCAGTTTAAAGATCCAAGGGAATAATTCACCCCTCCACTTT.

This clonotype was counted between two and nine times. CDR3 amino acids: CSAARGEDVDKNIQYF. The CDR3 DNA reads TGCAGTGCAGCCAGGGGCGAGGACGTTGACAAAAACATTCAGTACTTC. This chain connects TRBV20-1 to TRBJ2-4; D is possibly TRBD1 (6 bases). Trimming took off 6 bases at V and 3 bases at J, with 21 bases between the two ends. Per the germline V gene, CDR1 is DFQATT and CDR2 is SNEGSKA (reference sequence). The CDR3 runs to 16 residues.

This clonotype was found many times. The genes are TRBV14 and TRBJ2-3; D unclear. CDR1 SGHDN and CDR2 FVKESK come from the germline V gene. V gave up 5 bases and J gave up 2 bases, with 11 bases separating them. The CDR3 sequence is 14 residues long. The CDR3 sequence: CASSGYGFTDTQYF. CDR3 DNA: TGTGCCAGCAGCGGGTATGGTTTCACAGATACGCAGTATTTT.

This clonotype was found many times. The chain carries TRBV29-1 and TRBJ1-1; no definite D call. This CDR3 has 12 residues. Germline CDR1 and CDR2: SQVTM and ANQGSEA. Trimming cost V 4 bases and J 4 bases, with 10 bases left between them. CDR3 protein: CSVAVNPTEAFF. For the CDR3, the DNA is TGCAGCGTTGCTGTCAATCCCACTGAAGCTTTCTTT.

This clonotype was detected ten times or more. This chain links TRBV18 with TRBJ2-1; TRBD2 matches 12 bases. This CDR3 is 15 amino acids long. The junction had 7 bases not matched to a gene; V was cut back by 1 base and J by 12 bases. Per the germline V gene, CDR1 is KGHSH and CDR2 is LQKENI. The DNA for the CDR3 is TGTGCCAGCTCACCACTGCCTAGCGGGAGGGAGGTGCAGTTCTTC. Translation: CASSPLPSGREVQFF.

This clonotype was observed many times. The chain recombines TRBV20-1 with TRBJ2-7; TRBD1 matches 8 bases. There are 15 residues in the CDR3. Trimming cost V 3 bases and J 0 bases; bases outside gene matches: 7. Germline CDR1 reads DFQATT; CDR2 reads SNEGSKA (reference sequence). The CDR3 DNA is TGCAGTGCTAGGGCTGGACAGGGCTCCTCCTACGAGCAGTACTTC. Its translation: CSARAGQGSSYEQYF.

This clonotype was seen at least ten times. The CDR3 here is CASSAETALGYTF. In DNA form, the CDR3 reads TGTGCCAGCAGTGCAGAGACAGCACTTGGCTACACCTTC. V usage is TRBV2 and J usage is TRBJ1-2, with a weak D call TRBD1 (5 bases). Germline V CDR1 and CDR2: SNHLY, FYNNEI. The CDR3 has 13 residues. With 4 bases removed from V and 7 bases from J, the gap between germline ends came to 13 bases.

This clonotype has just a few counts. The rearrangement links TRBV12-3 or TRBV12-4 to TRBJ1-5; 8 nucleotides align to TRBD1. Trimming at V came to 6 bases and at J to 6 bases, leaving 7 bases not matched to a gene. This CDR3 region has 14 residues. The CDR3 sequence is CASSPQGAGQPQHF. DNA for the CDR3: TGTGCCAGCAGCCCTCAGGGGGCGGGTCAGCCCCAGCATTTT.

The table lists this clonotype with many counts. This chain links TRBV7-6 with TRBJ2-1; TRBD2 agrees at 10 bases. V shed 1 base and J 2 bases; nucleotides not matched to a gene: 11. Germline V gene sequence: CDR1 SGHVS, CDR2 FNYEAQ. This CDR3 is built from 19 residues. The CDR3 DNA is TGTGCCAGCAGCTTAGATTTGGTGGGAGCGGGAGGGCCCTACAATGAGCAGTTCTTC. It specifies CASSLDLVGAGGPYNEQFF.

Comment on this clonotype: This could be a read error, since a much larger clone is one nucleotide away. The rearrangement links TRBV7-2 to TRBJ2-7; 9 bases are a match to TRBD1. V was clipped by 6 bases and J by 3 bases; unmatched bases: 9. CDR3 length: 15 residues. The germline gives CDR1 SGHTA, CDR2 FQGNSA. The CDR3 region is CASRYAGTGSYEQYF. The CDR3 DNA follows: TGTGCCAGCAGATACGCGGGGACAGGGAGCTACGAGCAGTACTTC.

CDR3 nucleotides: TGTGCCGGGGCGTATGGGTTAAGGAATGAGCAGTTCTTC. This sequence encodes CAGAYGLRNEQFF. The chain carries TRBV12-3 or TRBV12-4 and TRBJ2-1, with D perhaps TRBD1 (5 bases). Between the trimmed V and J ends, which lost 11 bases and 7 bases, there was a span of 18 bases. This CDR3 has 13 amino acids.

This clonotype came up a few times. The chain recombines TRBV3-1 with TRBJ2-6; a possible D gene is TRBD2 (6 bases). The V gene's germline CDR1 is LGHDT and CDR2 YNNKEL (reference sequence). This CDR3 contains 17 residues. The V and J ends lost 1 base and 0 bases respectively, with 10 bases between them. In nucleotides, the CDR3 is TGTGCCAGCAGCCAAGTTTCCGGGAGCTCTGGGGCCAACGTCCTGACTTTC. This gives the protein CASSQVSGSSGANVLTF.

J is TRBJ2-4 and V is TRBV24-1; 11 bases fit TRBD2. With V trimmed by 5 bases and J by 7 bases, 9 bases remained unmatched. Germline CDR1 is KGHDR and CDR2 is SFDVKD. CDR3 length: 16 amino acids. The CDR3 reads CATSVLLAGAGNIQYF. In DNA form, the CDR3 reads TGTGCCACCAGTGTCCTACTAGCGGGAGCAGGGAACATTCAGTACTTC.

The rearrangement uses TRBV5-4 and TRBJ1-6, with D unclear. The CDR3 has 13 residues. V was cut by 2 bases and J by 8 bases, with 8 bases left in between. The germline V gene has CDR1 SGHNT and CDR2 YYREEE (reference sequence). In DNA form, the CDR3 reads TGTGCCAGCAGCTTAACCCCCGATTCACCCCTCCACTTT. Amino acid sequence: CASSLTPDSPLHF. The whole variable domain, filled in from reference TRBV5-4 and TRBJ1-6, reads ETGVTQSPTHLIKTRGQQVTLRCSSQSGHNTVSWYQQALGQGPQFIFQYYREEENGRGNFPPRFSGLQFPNYSSELNVNALELDDSALYLCASSLTPDSPLHFGNGTRLTVT.

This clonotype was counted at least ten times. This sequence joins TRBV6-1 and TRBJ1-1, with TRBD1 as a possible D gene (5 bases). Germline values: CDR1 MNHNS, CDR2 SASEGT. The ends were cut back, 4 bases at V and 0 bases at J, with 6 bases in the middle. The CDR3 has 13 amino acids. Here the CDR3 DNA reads TGTGCCAGCAGTGGACAGTTGAACACTGAAGCTTTCTTT. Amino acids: CASSGQLNTEAFF.

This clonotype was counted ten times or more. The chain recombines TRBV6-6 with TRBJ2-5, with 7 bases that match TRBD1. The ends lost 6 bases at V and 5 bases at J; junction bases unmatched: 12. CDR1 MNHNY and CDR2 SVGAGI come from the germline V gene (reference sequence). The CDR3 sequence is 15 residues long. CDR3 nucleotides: TGTGCCAGCAGGCCCTCCGACAGGGACCGGGAGACCCAGTACTTC. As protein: CASRPSDRDRETQYF.

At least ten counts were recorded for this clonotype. The CDR3 spells CASSSPPATGVYTEAFF. CDR3 nucleotides: TGTGCCAGCAGTTCCCCCCCGGCGACAGGGGTGTACACTGAAGCTTTCTTT. The rearrangement links TRBV27 to TRBJ1-1; 8 bases align to TRBD1. The germline CDR1 and CDR2 sequences are MNHEY and SMNVEV (reference sequence). V shed 4 bases, J shed 3 bases, and the junction held 13 bases outside the gene matches. The CDR3 sequence is 17 residues long.

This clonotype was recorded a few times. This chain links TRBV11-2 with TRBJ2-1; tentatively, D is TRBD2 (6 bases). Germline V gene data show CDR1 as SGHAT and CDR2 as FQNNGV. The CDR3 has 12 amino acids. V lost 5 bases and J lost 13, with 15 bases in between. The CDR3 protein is CASSPGTLLQFF. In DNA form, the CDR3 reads TGTGCCAGCAGCCCTGGGACTCTCCTCCAGTTCTTC.

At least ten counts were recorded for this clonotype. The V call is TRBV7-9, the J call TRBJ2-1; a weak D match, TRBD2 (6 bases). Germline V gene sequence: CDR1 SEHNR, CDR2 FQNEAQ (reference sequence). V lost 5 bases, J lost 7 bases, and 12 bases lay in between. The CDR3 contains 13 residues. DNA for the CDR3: TGTGCCAGCAGCGCGGGGACTGTGAATGAGCAGTTCTTC. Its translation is CASSAGTVNEQFF.

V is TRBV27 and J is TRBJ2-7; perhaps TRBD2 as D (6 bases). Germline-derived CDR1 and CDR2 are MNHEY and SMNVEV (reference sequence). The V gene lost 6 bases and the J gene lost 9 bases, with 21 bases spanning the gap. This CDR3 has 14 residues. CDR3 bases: TGTGCCAGCAGCGAAGGCGGGATGACCCGACGGCAGTACTTC. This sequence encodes CASSEGGMTRRQYF.